This TCR beta chain is drawn from a study of cytomegalovirus exposure and HLA in healthy donors. Findings and limits, study-wide: Because they were indistinguishable, some V segments, including TRBV6-2 and TRBV6-3, were excluded. Looking again later, the authors saw that most CMV-associated TCR beta chains seemed HLA-restricted. Most TCR sequences showed up rarely, but some public TCRs showed up in many donors.

PCR involved 60 Vbeta and 13 Jbeta primers. TCRdb's copy holds only in-frame clones and misses some; the assay was immunoSEQ multiplex PCR. The specimen's table records some 150,000 clones. This CDR3 is built from 14 residues. Per germline, CDR1 SGHTA and CDR2 FQGNSA. The V gene end was trimmed by 6 bases and the J gene end by 3 bases; junction bases not matched to a gene: 6. Concerning this clone itself: The antigen is unknown.

The chain uses TRBV7-2 and TRBJ2-3, with 7 bases aligning to TRBD2. This clonotype was obtained from a man aged 40-49 years in good health and CMV-seronegative. The material sequenced was PBMCs. CDR3 protein: CASSPERETDTQYF. For the CDR3, the DNA is TGTGCCAGCAGTCCGGAGCGGGAAACAGATACGCAGTATTTT.